Listed below are T cell receptor beta chains from one sample, sequenced in a study of brain metastases from non-small cell lung cancer. Repertoires were generated with immunoSEQ multiplex PCR, while TCRdb's copy carries only in-frame clones and drops some. The sample lists hundreds of clones, 70% to 90% occurring once. Source material: tumor-adjacent normal tissue. The receptor source for this set is a donor over 35 with non-small cell lung cancer. The CDR3 runs from the conserved cysteine through the conserved F or W. The order of the fields is J gene, V gene, D gene, CDR3 protein, CDR3 DNA. A D gene is named only where the DNA matches it firmly.

j_call: TRBJ1-3; v_call: TRBV5-4; d_call: NA; cdr3_aa: CASSGPQGSGNTIYF; cdr3_nt: TGTGCCAGCAGCGGCCCGCAGGGATCTGGAAACACCATATATTTT
j_call: TRBJ2-3; v_call: TRBV7-9; d_call: NA; cdr3_aa: CASSRGGGLSTDTQYF; cdr3_nt: TGTGCCAGCAGTAGGGGGGGCGGTCTGAGCACAGATACGCAGTATTTT
j_call: TRBJ2-1; v_call: TRBV27; d_call: TRBD2; cdr3_aa: CASSSMTSGEPDEQFF; cdr3_nt: TGTGCCAGCAGTTCCATGACTAGCGGGGAGCCCGATGAGCAGTTCTTC
j_call: TRBJ2-7; v_call: TRBV19; d_call: TRBD2; cdr3_aa: CASKLAGTGVYEQYF; cdr3_nt: TGTGCCAGTAAACTAGCGGGAACCGGGGTCTACGAGCAGTACTTC
j_call: TRBJ2-1; v_call: TRBV29-1; d_call: TRBD1; cdr3_aa: CSVSGTGIYNKQFF; cdr3_nt: TGCAGCGTTTCCGGGACAGGGATATACAATAAGCAGTTCTTC
j_call: TRBJ1-1; v_call: TRBV3-1/TRBV3-2; d_call: NA; cdr3_aa: CASSQESREGGRAFF; cdr3_nt: TGTGCCAGCAGCCAAGAATCCAGGGAGGGGGGTAGAGCTTTCTTT
j_call: TRBJ1-2; v_call: TRBV19; d_call: NA; cdr3_aa: CASSIRTVPGYTF; cdr3_nt: TGTGCCAGTAGTATACGGACAGTTCCTGGCTACACCTTC
j_call: TRBJ2-2; v_call: TRBV7-2; d_call: TRBD2; cdr3_aa: CASSIRAGTGELFF; cdr3_nt: TGTGCCAGCAGCATAAGAGCGGGGACCGGGGAGCTGTTTTTT
j_call: TRBJ2-1; v_call: TRBV6-1; d_call: TRBD1; cdr3_aa: CASSEAGQPYNEQFF; cdr3_nt: TGTGCCAGCAGTGAAGCGGGACAGCCCTACAATGAGCAGTTCTTC
j_call: TRBJ2-1; v_call: TRBV4-2; d_call: TRBD1; cdr3_aa: CASSHAQGTTTDEQFF; cdr3_nt: TGTGCCAGCAGCCATGCACAGGGGACGACAACCGATGAGCAGTTCTTC
j_call: TRBJ1-1; v_call: TRBV27; d_call: NA; cdr3_aa: CASSLFPGNTEAFF; cdr3_nt: TGTGCCAGCAGTTTATTTCCGGGAAACACTGAAGCTTTCTTT